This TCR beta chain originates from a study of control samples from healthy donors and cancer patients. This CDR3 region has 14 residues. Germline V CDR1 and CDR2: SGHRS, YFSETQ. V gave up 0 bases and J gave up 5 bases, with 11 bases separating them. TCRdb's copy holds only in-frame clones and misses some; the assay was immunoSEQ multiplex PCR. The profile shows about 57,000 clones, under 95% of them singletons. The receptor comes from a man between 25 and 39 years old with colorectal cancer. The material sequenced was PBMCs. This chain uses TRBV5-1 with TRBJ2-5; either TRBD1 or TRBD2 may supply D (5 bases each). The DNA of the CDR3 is TGCGCCAGCAGCTTGGTGGGGGTCACGGAGACCCAGTACTTC. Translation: CASSLVGVTETQYF.